The 16 T cell receptor beta chains listed next were all sequenced from one sample in a study of shared clonotypes between healthy human individuals. TCRdb's copy holds only in-frame clones and misses some; the assay was immunoSEQ multiplex PCR. The data hold approximately 600,000 clones, with around 96% observed a single time. The naive CD8 population came from CD45RO-negative cells selected for CCR7, without terminally differentiated effector memory CD45RA+ cells. The sequencing sample was made of naive CD8+ T cells sorted from blood. These receptors were taken from a woman in her 30s in good health.

This chain connects TRBV5-6 to TRBJ2-1; possibly TRBD2 for D (5 bases). Deletions cut 4 bases from V and 1 base from J, with 12 bases between. This CDR3 has 15 amino acids. Looked up from germline, CDR1 is SGHDT and CDR2 is YYEEEE. The CDR3 sequence is CASSPTGKSYNEQFF. Written as DNA, the CDR3 is TGTGCCAGCAGCCCAACGGGGAAGTCCTACAATGAGCAGTTCTTC.

The chain combines TRBV7-6 with TRBJ2-2; TRBD1 matches at 11 bases. The CDR3 consists of 15 residues. The germline CDR1 and CDR2 sequences are SGHVS and FNYEAQ. Germline trimming cut 5 bases from V and 4 bases from J; bases unmatched to any gene: 3. This CDR3 reads CASSPGTGGTGELFF. The CDR3, as DNA: TGTGCCAGCAGCCCCGGGACAGGGGGCACCGGGGAGCTGTTTTTT.

V is TRBV28 and J is TRBJ1-5; 7 bases match TRBD1. Germline loops: CDR1 MDHEN, CDR2 SYDVKM. Unmatched junction bases numbered 7, after V lost 6 bases and J lost 5 bases. CDR3 length: 14 amino acids. CDR3 nucleotides: TGTGCCAGCAGGGGGATGACAGGGTATCAGCCCCAGCATTTT. Protein: CASRGMTGYQPQHF. Filled out from reference TRBV28 and TRBJ1-5, the complete variable domain reads DVKVTQSSRYLVKRTGEKVFLECVQDMDHENMFWYRQDPGLGLRLIYFSYDVKMKEKGDIPEGYSVSREKKERFSLILESASTNQTSMYLCASRGMTGYQPQHFGDGTRLSIL.

This chain links TRBV7-8 with TRBJ1-4; the match to TRBD1 covers 9 bases. After removal of 1 base from V and 7 bases from J, the junction contained 4 bases not matched to a gene. The germline gives CDR1 SGHVS, CDR2 FQNEAQ. The length of the CDR3 is 15 residues. This CDR3 reads CASSLEDRGGEKLFF. For the CDR3, the DNA is TGTGCCAGCAGCTTAGAGGACAGGGGCGGTGAAAAACTGTTTTTT. Based on the CDR3 plus reference TRBV7-8 and TRBJ1-4, the full variable domain is GAGVSQSPRYKVAKRGQDVALRCDPISGHVSLFWYQQALGQGPEFLTYFQNEAQLDKSGLPSDRFFAERPEGSVSTLKIQRTQQEDSAVYLCASSLEDRGGEKLFFGSGTQLSVL.

This chain joins TRBV6-6 and TRBJ2-3; 12 bases are shared with TRBD2. The junction had 8 bases not matched to a gene; V was cut back by 6 bases and J by 7 bases. Germline V gene lookup returns CDR1 MNHNY and CDR2 SVGAGI (reference sequence). The CDR3 spans 15 residues. For the CDR3, the DNA is TGTGCCAGCAGGAAAACTAGCGGGGGGCGGAATACGCAGTATTTT. It specifies CASRKTSGGRNTQYF.

The chain recombines TRBV5-1 with TRBJ2-7; no clear D gene. V dropped 7 bases and J dropped 6 bases, with 20 bases sitting between them. This CDR3 has 14 residues. Germline CDR1 reads SGHRS; CDR2 reads YFSETQ. For the CDR3, the DNA is TGCGCCAGCCCACAAAATGGCGGCGTAGCCGAGCAGTACTTC. As protein: CASPQNGGVAEQYF.

The V and J genes are TRBV6-5 and TRBJ2-7; D may be TRBD2 (5 bases). The CDR3 runs to 13 residues. V was shortened by 2 bases and J by 5 bases, with 10 bases between the two germline ends. Germline values: CDR1 MNHEY, CDR2 SVGAGI. The CDR3 nucleotides read TGTGCCAGCAGTTACGGGAGAGGAGACGAGCAGTACTTC. Its protein is CASSYGRGDEQYF.

This rearrangement joins TRBV27 to TRBJ2-4, with TRBD2 as a possible D gene (6 bases). The V and J ends lost 5 bases and 8 bases respectively, with 16 bases between them. Per the germline V gene, CDR1 is MNHEY and CDR2 is SMNVEV (reference sequence). This CDR3 contains 14 residues. For the CDR3, the DNA is TGTGCCAGCAGTCTGTCGGAGGGACGGGACATTCAGTACTTC. Residues: CASSLSEGRDIQYF.

The chain recombines TRBV29-1 with TRBJ2-2, with TRBD2 identical over 7 bases. Germline CDR1 is SQVTM and CDR2 is ANQGSEA. CDR3 size: 14 residues. With V trimmed by 4 bases and J by 3 bases, 5 bases remained unmatched. CDR3 nucleotide sequence: TGCAGCGTTGCGTCGCGGGAGCACACCGGGGAGCTGTTTTTT. As protein: CSVASREHTGELFF.

The chain employs TRBV7-9 and TRBJ2-5; D perhaps matches TRBD2 (5 bases). The CDR3 contains 14 residues. The germline gives CDR1 SEHNR, CDR2 FQNEAQ (reference sequence). Trimming stripped 1 base from V and 1 base from J, with 7 bases between. The CDR3 region is CASSLERSQETQYF. The CDR3 nucleotides read TGTGCCAGCAGCTTAGAGCGGTCCCAAGAGACCCAGTACTTC.

The chain combines TRBV9 with TRBJ2-6; possible D gene TRBD2, 5 bases. The germline V gene has CDR1 SGDLS and CDR2 YYNGEE. CDR3 length equals 13 residues. The V gene lost 3 bases and the J gene lost 9 bases, with 10 bases spanning the gap. The CDR3 DNA sequence: TGTGCCAGCAGCGGCGGGCGGTACAACGTCCTGACTTTC. Amino acid sequence: CASSGGRYNVLTF.

The chain couples TRBV28 to TRBJ2-3, with D possibly matching TRBD1 (5 bases). The V gene lost 7 bases and the J gene lost 0 bases, with 14 bases spanning the gap. Germline CDR1 and CDR2: MDHEN and SYDVKM. The CDR3 runs to 15 residues. In DNA, the CDR3 is TGTGCCAGCAAGCCAGAGGCAGGGAGCACAGATACGCAGTATTTT. Residues: CASKPEAGSTDTQYF.

The gene calls are TRBV28 and TRBJ2-4; 7 bases align to TRBD2. The CDR3 runs to 13 residues. With 3 bases clipped from V and 8 bases from J, the junction kept 4 bases outside the gene matches. CDR1 is MDHEN and CDR2 is SYDVKM in the germline V gene. CDR3 bases: TGTGCCAGCAGTTTGTATGGGAGGGACATTCAGTACTTC. This codes for CASSLYGRDIQYF.

The V and J genes are TRBV7-9 and TRBJ2-3; no clear D gene. CDR1 and CDR2 (germline): SEHNR, FQNEAQ (reference sequence). V was shortened by 5 bases and J by 0 bases, with 15 bases between the two germline ends. There are 16 residues in the CDR3. The CDR3 nucleotides are TGTGCCAGCAGCCCCGGCAGTTTGGATAGCACAGATACGCAGTATTTT. Translating it yields CASSPGSLDSTDTQYF.

CDR3 protein: CASSTGLAGSDTQYF. CDR3 DNA: TGTGCCAGTAGTACGGGACTAGCGGGATCAGATACGCAGTATTTT. This chain uses TRBV19 with TRBJ2-3; TRBD2 aligns across 13 bases. CDR1 LNHDA and CDR2 SQIVND come from the germline V gene (reference sequence). V was pared by 4 bases and J by 4 bases, with 2 bases of the junction left unmatched. This CDR3 comprises 15 residues.

This sequence joins TRBV13 and TRBJ2-7, with D perhaps assigned TRBD1 or TRBD2 (5 bases each). Germline CDR1 and CDR2: PRHDT and FYEKMQ (reference sequence). This CDR3 is 15 amino acids long. V was shortened by 0 bases and J by 5 bases, with 14 bases between the two germline ends. CDR3 amino acids: CASSLGPGRPNEQYF. CDR3 sequence (DNA): TGTGCCAGCAGCTTAGGTCCGGGACGTCCCAACGAGCAGTACTTC. Using reference TRBV13 and TRBJ2-7 for the parts outside the CDR3, the full variable domain is AAGVIQSPRHLIKEKRETATLKCYPIPRHDTVYWYQQGPGQDPQFLISFYEKMQSDKGSIPDRFSAQQFSDYHSELNMSSLELGDSALYFCASSLGPGRPNEQYFGPGTRLTVT.